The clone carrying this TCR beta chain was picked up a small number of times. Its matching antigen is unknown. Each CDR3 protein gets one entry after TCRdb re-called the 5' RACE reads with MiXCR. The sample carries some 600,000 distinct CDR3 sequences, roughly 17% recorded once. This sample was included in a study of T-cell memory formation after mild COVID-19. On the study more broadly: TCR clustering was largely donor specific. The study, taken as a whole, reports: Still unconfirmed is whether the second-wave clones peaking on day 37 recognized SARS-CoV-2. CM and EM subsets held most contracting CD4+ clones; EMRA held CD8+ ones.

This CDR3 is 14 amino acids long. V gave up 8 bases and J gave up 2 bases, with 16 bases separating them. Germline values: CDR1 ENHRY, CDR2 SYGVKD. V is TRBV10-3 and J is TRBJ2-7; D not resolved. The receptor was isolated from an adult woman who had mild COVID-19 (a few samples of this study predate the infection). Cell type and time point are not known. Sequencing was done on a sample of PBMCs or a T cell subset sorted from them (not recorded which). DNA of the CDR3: TGTGCCATCGCCCATGTGAAGGCCACCTACGAGCAGTACTTC. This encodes CAIAHVKATYEQYF.